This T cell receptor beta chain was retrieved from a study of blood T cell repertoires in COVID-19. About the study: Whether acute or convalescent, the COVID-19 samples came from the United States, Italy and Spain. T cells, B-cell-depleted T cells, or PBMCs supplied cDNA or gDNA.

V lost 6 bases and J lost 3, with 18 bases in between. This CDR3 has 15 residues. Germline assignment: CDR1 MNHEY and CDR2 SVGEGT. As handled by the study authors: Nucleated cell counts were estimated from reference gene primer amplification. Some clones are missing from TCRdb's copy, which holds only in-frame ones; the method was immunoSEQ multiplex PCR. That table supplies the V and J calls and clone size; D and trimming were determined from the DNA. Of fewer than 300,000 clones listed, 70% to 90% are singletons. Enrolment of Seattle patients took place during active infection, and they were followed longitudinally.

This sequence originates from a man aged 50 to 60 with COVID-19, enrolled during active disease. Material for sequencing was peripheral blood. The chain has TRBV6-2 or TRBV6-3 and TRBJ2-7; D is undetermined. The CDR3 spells CASRPQALPVYEQYF. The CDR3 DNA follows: TGTGCCAGCAGGCCTCAGGCTCTTCCGGTCTACGAGCAGTACTTC.